This T cell receptor (beta chain) was sequenced during a study of human CD8 memory T cell subsets. Looked up from germline, CDR1 is SNHLY and CDR2 is FYNNEI. The CDR3 is 15 amino acids. TPEX cells were exhausted-like CCR7+ PD-1+ TIGIT+ early memory CD8+ T cells. PBMC in the sample derive from buffy coats of healthy donors. Negative magnetic selection enriched total CD8+ T cells. UMI-labeled 5' RACE was the method by which TCR beta libraries were made. Each CDR3 protein gets one entry in TCRdb, which reprocessed the 5' RACE reads and gives no DNA. There are 9,500 to 13,000 distinct CDR3 sequences in the sample, with around 18% held by the top ten.

This TCR was recovered from a human donor in good health. The sample taken for sequencing was CD8+ T cells from PBMCs. The chain couples TRBV2 to TRBJ2-5; the D call from TCRdb, TRBD1, cannot be confirmed without DNA. The CDR3 sequence is CASSVTGDGIVTQYF.